The 14 T cell receptor beta chains reported below all come from one sample, sequenced in a study of blood T cell repertoires in COVID-19 (dated by TCRdb to about 2020). Library preparation employed the immunoSEQ multiplex PCR assay. Sourced from immuneACCESS, this table was stored by TCRdb with only in-frame sequences that have V and J called. A share of the clones is absent; for the studies checked, an unresolved V gene accounts for under half, and the remainder has no known explanation. The sample yields about 80,000 clones; around 80% were counted once. The biggest ten clones account for 30% to 45% of the sample. The sample consisted of peripheral blood. Every receptor here comes from a woman in her 70s with acute or convalescent COVID-19.

The chain combines TRBV19 with TRBJ2-7, with 11 bases fitting TRBD1. V shed 4 bases, J shed 5 bases, and the junction held 4 bases outside the gene matches. Germline values: CDR1 LNHDA, CDR2 SQIVND (reference sequence). There are 14 residues in the CDR3. Here the CDR3 reads CASSKGQGVNEQYF. CDR3 bases: TGTGCCAGTAGTAAGGGACAGGGGGTGAACGAGCAGTACTTC.

CDR3 sequence: CASSVTGGGETQYF. In nucleotides, the CDR3 is TGTGCCAGCAGCGTTACAGGGGGAGGAGAGACCCAGTACTTC. V gene TRBV11-2 combines with J gene TRBJ2-5; 8 nucleotides agree with TRBD1. The CDR3 runs 14 residues. Germline lookup yields CDR1 SGHAT and CDR2 FQNNGV. The J segment lost 4 bases and the V segment lost 5 bases, leaving 6 bases of the junction unmatched.

This clone was seen only once. The chain couples TRBV3-1 (or the pseudogene TRBV3-2) to TRBJ2-1; no definite D call. V was pared by 0 bases and J by 0 bases, with 9 bases between. There are 16 residues in the CDR3. The germline V gene encodes CDR1 LGHDT and CDR2 YNNKEL (reference sequence). The CDR3 coding sequence is TGTGCCAGCAGCCAAGATAGCATACCCTCCTACAATGAGCAGTTCTTC. This codes for CASSQDSIPSYNEQFF.

DNA for the CDR3: TGTGCCAGTAGTATCAGGACAGGGGGAGAAAAACTGTTTTTT. This codes for CASSIRTGGEKLFF. The genes are TRBV19 and TRBJ1-4; 10 bases line up with TRBD1. The CDR3 covers 14 residues. Germline-derived CDR1 and CDR2 are LNHDA and SQIVND (reference sequence). With V trimmed by 3 bases and J by 8 bases, 3 bases remained unmatched. The whole variable domain, filled in from reference TRBV19 and TRBJ1-4, reads DGGITQSPKYLFRKEGQNVTLSCEQNLNHDAMYWYRQDPGQGLRLIYYSQIVNDFQKGDIAEGYSVSREKKESFPLTVTSAQKNPTAFYLCASSIRTGGEKLFFGSGTQLSVL.

V gene TRBV19 combines with J gene TRBJ1-5, with 8 bases that match TRBD1. Trimming removed 6 bases from V and 2 bases from J; junction bases left unmatched: 6. The CDR3 totals 15 residues. The germline gives CDR1 LNHDA, CDR2 SQIVND (reference sequence). The CDR3 sequence: CASRGQVLGNQPQHF. CDR3 DNA sequence: TGTGCCAGTAGGGGACAGGTCTTGGGCAATCAGCCCCAGCATTTT.

There are a few counts of this clone. The CDR3 spells CASSLEGGSYNEQFF. The CDR3 bases are TGTGCCAGCAGCTTAGAGGGGGGGTCCTACAATGAGCAGTTCTTC. The V and J genes are TRBV7-9 and TRBJ2-1; maybe TRBD2 (7 bases). The germline V gene encodes CDR1 SEHNR and CDR2 FQNEAQ (reference sequence). The CDR3 extends over 15 amino acids. V was clipped by 1 base and J by 1 base, with 8 bases between them.

This clone appeared once. This sequence joins TRBV27 and TRBJ2-3; 9 positions match TRBD2. The ends lost 3 bases at V and 5 bases at J; junction bases unmatched: 9. Germline V gene lookup returns CDR1 MNHEY and CDR2 SMNVEV (reference sequence). The CDR3 is 16 residues long. The chain's CDR3 is CASSFRAGGLRDTQYF. The CDR3 DNA reads as TGTGCCAGCAGTTTTCGAGCGGGAGGACTAAGAGATACGCAGTATTTT.

The chain recombines TRBV19 with TRBJ2-2, with unresolved D. The CDR3 loop spans 14 amino acids. The V and J ends lost 0 bases and 6 bases respectively, with 8 bases between them. The germline V gene encodes CDR1 LNHDA and CDR2 SQIVND (reference sequence). CDR3 loop: CASSIDSAAGELFF. CDR3 sequence (DNA): TGTGCCAGTAGTATAGATTCCGCAGCCGGGGAGCTGTTTTTT.

This sequence joins TRBV5-1 and TRBJ2-7; 9 bases align to TRBD1. The CDR3 length is 14 residues. V lost 4 bases and J lost 6; bases outside the gene matches: 8. The germline V gene has CDR1 SGHRS and CDR2 YFSETQ. The CDR3 sequence: CASSGSDRGGEQYF. Written as DNA, the CDR3 is TGCGCCAGCAGCGGATCGGACAGGGGCGGCGAGCAGTACTTC.

The J gene is TRBJ1-3, the V gene TRBV30, with D hard to call. This CDR3 spans 14 amino acids. Germline loops: CDR1 GTSNPN, CDR2 SVGIG (reference sequence). Trimming cost V 4 bases and J 3 bases, with 13 bases left between them. CDR3 DNA: TGTGCCTGGACCCCTTCGGGGAATGGAAACACCATATATTTT. This encodes CAWTPSGNGNTIYF.

The chain uses TRBV3-1 (or the pseudogene TRBV3-2) and TRBJ1-2, with D maybe TRBD1 (6 bases). Germline V CDR1 and CDR2: LGHDT, YNNKEL (reference sequence). V was shortened by 3 bases and J by 3 bases, with 11 bases between the two germline ends. The CDR3 is 14 amino acids. The chain's CDR3 is CASSHEGGDYGYTF. The CDR3 DNA is TGTGCCAGCAGCCACGAAGGGGGGGACTATGGCTACACCTTC.

J is TRBJ2-1 and V is TRBV24-1; 7 bases are a match to TRBD2. Trimming took 0 bases from V and 8 from J; bases not matched to a gene: 0. The CDR3 covers 13 residues. Germline assignment: CDR1 KGHDR and CDR2 SFDVKD. As DNA, the CDR3 is TGTGCCACCAGTGATTTGGGGAGGGATGAGCAGTTCTTC. Translation gives CATSDLGRDEQFF.

This clone was detected only once. This sequence joins TRBV5-6 and TRBJ1-6, with 9 bases matching TRBD1. The trim removed 3 bases at V and 2 bases at J, leaving 3 bases unmatched. The germline gives CDR1 SGHDT, CDR2 YYEEEE. This CDR3 region has 16 residues. CDR3 sequence (DNA): TGTGCCAGCAGCTCAAGACAGGGGGCCTATAATTCACCCCTCCACTTT. This sequence encodes CASSSRQGAYNSPLHF.

This clone occurred once. The chain employs TRBV11-3 and TRBJ2-1; 7 positions agree with TRBD2. The trim removed 3 bases at V and 6 bases at J, leaving 8 bases unmatched. The CDR3 is 15 amino acids. Germline CDR1 SGHNT, CDR2 YENEEA. The CDR3 protein is CASSFFSGGTNEQFF. CDR3 nucleotide sequence: TGTGCCAGCAGCTTCTTTTCGGGGGGTACCAATGAGCAGTTCTTC.